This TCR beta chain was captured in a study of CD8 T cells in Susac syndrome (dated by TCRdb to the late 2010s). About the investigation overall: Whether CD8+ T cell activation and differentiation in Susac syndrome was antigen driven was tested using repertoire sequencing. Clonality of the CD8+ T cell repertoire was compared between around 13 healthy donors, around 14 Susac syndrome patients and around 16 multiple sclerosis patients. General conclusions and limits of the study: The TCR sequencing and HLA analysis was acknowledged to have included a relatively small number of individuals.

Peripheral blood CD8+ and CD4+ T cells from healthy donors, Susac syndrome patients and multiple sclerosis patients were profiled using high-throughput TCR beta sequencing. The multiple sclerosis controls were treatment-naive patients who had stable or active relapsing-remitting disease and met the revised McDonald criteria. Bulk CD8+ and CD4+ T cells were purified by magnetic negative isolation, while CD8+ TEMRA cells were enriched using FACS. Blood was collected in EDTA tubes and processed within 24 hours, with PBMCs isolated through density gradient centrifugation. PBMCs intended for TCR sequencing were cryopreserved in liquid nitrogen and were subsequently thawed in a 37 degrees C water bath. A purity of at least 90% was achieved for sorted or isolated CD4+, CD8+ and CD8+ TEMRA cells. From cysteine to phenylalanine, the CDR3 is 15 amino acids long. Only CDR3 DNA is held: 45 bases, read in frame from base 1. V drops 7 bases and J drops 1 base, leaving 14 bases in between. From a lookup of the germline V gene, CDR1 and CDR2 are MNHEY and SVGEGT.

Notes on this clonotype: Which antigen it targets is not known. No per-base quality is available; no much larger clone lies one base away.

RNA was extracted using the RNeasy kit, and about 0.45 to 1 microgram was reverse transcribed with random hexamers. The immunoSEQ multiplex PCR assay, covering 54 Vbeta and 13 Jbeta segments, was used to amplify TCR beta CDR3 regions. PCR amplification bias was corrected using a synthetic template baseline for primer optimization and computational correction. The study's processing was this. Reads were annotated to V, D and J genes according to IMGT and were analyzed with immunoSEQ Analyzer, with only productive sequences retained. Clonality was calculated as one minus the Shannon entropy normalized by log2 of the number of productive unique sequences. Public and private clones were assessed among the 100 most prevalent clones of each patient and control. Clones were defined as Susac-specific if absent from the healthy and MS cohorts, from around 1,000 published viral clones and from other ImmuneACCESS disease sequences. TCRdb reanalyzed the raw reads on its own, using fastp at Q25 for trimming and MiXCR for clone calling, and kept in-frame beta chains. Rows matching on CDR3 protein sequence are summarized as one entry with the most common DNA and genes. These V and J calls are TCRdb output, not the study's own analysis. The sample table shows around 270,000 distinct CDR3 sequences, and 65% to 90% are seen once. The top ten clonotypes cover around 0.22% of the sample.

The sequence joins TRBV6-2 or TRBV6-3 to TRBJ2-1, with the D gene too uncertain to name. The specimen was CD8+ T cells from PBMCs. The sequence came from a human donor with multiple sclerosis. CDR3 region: CASTLDSRSYNEQFF. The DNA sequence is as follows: TGTGCCAGCACCCTAGACTCGAGGTCCTACAATGAGCAGTTCTTC.